Described below is a single T cell receptor beta chain sequence and its context. Relative to the germline gene, one junction end is altered; a read error may explain this. The PCR had 60 Vbeta and 13 Jbeta primers. This table comes from immunoSEQ multiplex PCR, and its TCRdb copy is limited to in-frame clones, with some not included. The table records about 85,000 clones, roughly 80% of them present only once. Germline loops: CDR1 MNHEY, CDR2 SMNVEV (reference sequence). This CDR3 is built from 13 residues. This sample is drawn from a study of cytomegalovirus exposure and HLA in healthy donors. The chain couples TRBV27 to TRBJ2-4; the D is unclear. This receptor was identified in a man aged 50 to 60 in good health and CMV-seropositive. The specimen was PBMCs. Here the CDR3 reads CASSLRAKNSQYF. The DNA of the CDR3 is TGTGCCAGCAGTTTACGAGCCAAAAACAGTCAGTACTTC.